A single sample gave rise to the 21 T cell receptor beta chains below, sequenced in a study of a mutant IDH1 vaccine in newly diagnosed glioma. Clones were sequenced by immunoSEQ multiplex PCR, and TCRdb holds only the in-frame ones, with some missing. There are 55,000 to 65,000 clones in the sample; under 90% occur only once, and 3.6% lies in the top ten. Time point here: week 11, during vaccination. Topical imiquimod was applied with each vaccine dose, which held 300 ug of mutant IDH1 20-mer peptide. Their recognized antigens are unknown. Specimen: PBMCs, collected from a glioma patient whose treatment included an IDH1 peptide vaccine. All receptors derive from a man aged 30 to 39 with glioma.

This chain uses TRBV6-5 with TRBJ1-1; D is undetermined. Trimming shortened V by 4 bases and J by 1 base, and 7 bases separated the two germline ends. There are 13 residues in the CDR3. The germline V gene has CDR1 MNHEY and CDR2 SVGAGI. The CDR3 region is CASSFNGNTEAFF. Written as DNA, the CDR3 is TGTGCCAGCAGTTTTAACGGGAACACTGAAGCTTTCTTT.

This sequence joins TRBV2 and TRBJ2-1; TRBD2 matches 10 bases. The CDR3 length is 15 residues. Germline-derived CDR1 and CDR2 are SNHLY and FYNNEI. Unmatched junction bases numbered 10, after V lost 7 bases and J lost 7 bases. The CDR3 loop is CASITSGDSWNEQFF. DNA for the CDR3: TGTGCCAGCATTACTAGCGGGGACTCCTGGAATGAGCAGTTCTTC.

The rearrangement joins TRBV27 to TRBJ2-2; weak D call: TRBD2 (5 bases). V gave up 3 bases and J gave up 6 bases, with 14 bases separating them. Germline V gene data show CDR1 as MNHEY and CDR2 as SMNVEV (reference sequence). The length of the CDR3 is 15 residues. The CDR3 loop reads CASSFYTGLSGELFF. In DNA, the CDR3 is TGTGCCAGCAGTTTTTATACGGGGTTATCCGGGGAGCTGTTTTTT.

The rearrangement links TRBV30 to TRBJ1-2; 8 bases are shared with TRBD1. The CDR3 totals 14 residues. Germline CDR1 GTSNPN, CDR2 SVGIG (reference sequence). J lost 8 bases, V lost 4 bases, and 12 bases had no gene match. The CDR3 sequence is CAWTRDRRSWGYTF. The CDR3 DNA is TGTGCCTGGACCCGGGACAGGCGGTCGTGGGGCTACACCTTC.

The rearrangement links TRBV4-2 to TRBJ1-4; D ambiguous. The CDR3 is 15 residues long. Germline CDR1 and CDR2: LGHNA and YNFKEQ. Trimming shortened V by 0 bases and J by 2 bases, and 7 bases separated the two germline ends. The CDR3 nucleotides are TGTGCCAGCAGCCAAGAAGGATTTACTAATGAAAAACTGTTTTTT. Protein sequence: CASSQEGFTNEKLFF.

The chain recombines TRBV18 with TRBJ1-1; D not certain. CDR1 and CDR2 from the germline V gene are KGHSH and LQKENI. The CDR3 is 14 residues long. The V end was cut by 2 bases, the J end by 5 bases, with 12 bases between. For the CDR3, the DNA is TGTGCCAGCTCACCAAATGCGGGTTGGACTGAAGCTTTCTTT. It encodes CASSPNAGWTEAFF.

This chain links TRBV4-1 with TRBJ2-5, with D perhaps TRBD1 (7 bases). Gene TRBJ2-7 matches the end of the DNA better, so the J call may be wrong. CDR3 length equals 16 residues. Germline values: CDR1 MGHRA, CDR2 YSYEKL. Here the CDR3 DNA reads TGCGCCAGCAGCCGTCGGCGGACAGGACTAAACTACGAGCAGTACTTC. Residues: CASSRRRTGLNYEQYF.

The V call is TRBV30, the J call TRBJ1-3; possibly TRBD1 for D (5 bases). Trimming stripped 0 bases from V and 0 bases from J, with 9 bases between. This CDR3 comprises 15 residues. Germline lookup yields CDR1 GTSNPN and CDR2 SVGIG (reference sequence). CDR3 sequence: CAWSVKGISGNTIYF. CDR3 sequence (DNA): TGTGCCTGGAGTGTTAAGGGGATCTCTGGAAACACCATATATTTT.

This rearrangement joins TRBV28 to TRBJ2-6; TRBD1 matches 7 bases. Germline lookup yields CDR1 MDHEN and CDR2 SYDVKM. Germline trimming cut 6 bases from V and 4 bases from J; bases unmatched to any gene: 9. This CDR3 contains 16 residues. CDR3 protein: CASRRTGATGANVLTF. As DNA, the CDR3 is TGTGCCAGCAGGCGGACAGGCGCTACCGGGGCCAACGTCCTGACTTTC. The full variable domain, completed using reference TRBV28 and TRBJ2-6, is DVKVTQSSRYLVKRTGEKVFLECVQDMDHENMFWYRQDPGLGLRLIYFSYDVKMKEKGDIPEGYSVSREKKERFSLILESASTNQTSMYLCASRRTGATGANVLTFGAGSRLTVL.

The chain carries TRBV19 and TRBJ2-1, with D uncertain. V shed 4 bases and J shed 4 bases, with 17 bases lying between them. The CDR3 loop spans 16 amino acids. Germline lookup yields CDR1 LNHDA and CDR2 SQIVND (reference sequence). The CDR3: CASSTYPHPRYNEQFF. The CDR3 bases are TGTGCCAGTAGTACCTACCCACATCCCCGTTACAATGAGCAGTTCTTC.

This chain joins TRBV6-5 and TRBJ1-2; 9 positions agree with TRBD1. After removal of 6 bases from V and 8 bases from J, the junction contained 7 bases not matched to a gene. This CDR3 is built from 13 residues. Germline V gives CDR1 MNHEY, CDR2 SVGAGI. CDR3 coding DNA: TGTGCCAGCAGCAAAGGACAGGGGCTGGGCTACACCTTC. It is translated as CASSKGQGLGYTF.

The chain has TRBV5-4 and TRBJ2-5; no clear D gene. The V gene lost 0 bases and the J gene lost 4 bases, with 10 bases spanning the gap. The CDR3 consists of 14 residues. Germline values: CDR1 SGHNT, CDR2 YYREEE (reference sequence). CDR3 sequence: CASSLEIALETQYF. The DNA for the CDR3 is TGTGCCAGCAGCTTGGAAATAGCCCTAGAGACCCAGTACTTC. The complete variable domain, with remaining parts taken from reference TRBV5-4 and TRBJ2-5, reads ETGVTQSPTHLIKTRGQQVTLRCSSQSGHNTVSWYQQALGQGPQFIFQYYREEENGRGNFPPRFSGLQFPNYSSELNVNALELDDSALYLCASSLEIALETQYFGPGTRLLVL.

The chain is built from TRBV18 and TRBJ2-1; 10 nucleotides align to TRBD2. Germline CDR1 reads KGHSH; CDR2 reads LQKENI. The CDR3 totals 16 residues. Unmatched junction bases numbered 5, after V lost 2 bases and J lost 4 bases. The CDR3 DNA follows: TGTGCCAGCTCACCAACCGGGACTAGCGTATACAATGAGCAGTTCTTC. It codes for CASSPTGTSVYNEQFF.

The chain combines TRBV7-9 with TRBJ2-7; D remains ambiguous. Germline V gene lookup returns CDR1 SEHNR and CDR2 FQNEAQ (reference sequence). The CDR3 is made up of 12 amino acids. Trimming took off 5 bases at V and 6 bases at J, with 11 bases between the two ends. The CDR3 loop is CASSLGSREQYF. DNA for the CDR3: TGTGCCAGCAGCCTGGGTAGTCGCGAGCAGTACTTC. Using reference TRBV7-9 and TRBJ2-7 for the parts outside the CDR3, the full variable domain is DTGVSQNPRHKITKRGQNVTFRCDPISEHNRLYWYRQTLGQGPEFLTYFQNEAQLEKSRLLSDRFSAERPKGSFSTLEIQRTEQGDSAMYLCASSLGSREQYFGPGTRLTVT.

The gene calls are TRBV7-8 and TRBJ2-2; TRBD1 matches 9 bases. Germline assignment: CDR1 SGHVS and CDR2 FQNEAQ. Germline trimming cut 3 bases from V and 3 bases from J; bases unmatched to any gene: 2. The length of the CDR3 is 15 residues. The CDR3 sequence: CASSFRQGDTGELFF. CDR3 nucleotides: TGTGCCAGCAGCTTTCGACAGGGGGACACCGGGGAGCTGTTTTTT.

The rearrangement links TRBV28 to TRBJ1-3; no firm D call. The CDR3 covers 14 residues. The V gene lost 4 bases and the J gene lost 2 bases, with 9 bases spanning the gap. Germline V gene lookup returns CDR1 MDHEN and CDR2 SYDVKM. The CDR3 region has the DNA TGTGCCAGCAGTTCCCACGGGGCTGGAAACACCATATATTTT. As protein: CASSSHGAGNTIYF.

DNA of the CDR3: TGTGCCGAACAGGGTGAGTTCGACTATGGCTACACCTTC. Translated, it gives CAEQGEFDYGYTF. The chain combines TRBV7-3 with TRBJ1-2, with D perhaps TRBD1 (6 bases). The CDR3 contains 13 residues. Looked up from germline, CDR1 is SGHTA and CDR2 is FQGTGA. V lost 11 bases, J lost 3 bases, and 16 bases lay in between.

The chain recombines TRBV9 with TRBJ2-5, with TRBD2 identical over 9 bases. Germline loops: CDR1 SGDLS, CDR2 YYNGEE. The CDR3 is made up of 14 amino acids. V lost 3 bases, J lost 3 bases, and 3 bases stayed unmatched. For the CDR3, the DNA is TGTGCCAGCAGCGCGCGGGGGGGCGAAGAGACCCAGTACTTC. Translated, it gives CASSARGGEETQYF.

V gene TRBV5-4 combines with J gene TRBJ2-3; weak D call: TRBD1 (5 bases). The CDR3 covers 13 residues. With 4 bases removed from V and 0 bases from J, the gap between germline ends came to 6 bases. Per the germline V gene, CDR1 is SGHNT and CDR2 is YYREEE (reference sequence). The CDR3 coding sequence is TGTGCCAGCAGCAGGGGCAGCACAGATACGCAGTATTTT. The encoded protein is CASSRGSTDTQYF. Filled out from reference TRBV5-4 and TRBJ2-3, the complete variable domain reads ETGVTQSPTHLIKTRGQQVTLRCSSQSGHNTVSWYQQALGQGPQFIFQYYREEENGRGNFPPRFSGLQFPNYSSELNVNALELDDSALYLCASSRGSTDTQYFGPGTRLTVL.

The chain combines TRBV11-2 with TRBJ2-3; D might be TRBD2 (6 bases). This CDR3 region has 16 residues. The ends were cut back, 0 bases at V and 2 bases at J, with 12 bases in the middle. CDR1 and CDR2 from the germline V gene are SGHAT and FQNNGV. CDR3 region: CASSLEIAGNTDTQYF. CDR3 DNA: TGTGCCAGCAGCTTAGAAATTGCGGGGAACACAGATACGCAGTATTTT.

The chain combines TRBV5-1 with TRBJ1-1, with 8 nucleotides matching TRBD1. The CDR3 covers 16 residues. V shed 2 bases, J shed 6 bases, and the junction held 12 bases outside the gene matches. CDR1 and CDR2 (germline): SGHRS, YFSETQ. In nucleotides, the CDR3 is TGCGCCAGCAGCTTCGGACAGGGACTAGGGCGGGCTGAAGCTTTCTTT. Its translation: CASSFGQGLGRAEAFF.